These 30 T cell receptor beta chains originate from one sample sequenced in a study of OX40 agonist ivuxolimab in advanced cancers. Only in-frame clones appear in the TCRdb table, and some are missing; sequencing was by immunoSEQ multiplex PCR. The table lists fewer than 80,000 clones, around 85% of them singletons, with roughly 0.89% in the top ten. Sequenced here: CD4+ or CD8+ T cells sorted from blood, sampled in a trial of the OX40 agonist ivuxolimab. The receptors here all came from an adult with an advanced solid tumor such as melanoma, head and neck, liver or kidney cancer.

The gene calls are TRBV5-8 and TRBJ2-1, with D perhaps TRBD1 (5 bases). Trimming shortened V by 0 bases and J by 3 bases, and 10 bases separated the two germline ends. The CDR3 has 15 residues. Germline CDR1 and CDR2: SGHTS and YDEGEE. DNA for the CDR3: TGTGCCAGCAGCTTGGAAGGCAGGGACTACAATGAGCAGTTCTTC. This gives the protein CASSLEGRDYNEQFF.

V and J are TRBV6-4 and TRBJ1-1; the D gene is possibly TRBD1 (5 bases). V dropped 6 bases and J dropped 1 base, with 9 bases sitting between them. Germline V CDR1 and CDR2: MRHNA, SNTAGT. The CDR3 has 13 residues. The CDR3 region is CASRGTANTEAFF. The CDR3, as DNA: TGTGCCAGCAGAGGGACGGCGAACACTGAAGCTTTCTTT.

This sequence joins TRBV6-5 and TRBJ1-2; TRBD1 might be the D (5 bases). V was shortened by 0 bases and J by 4 bases, with 12 bases between the two germline ends. The germline V gene encodes CDR1 MNHEY and CDR2 SVGAGI. The CDR3 extends over 15 amino acids. CDR3 loop: CASSYSTWGTYGYTF. Written as DNA, the CDR3 is TGTGCCAGCAGTTACTCAACTTGGGGGACCTATGGCTACACCTTC.

The V call is TRBV5-1, the J call TRBJ2-2, with D possibly TRBD1 on 6 matching bases. Trimming took 6 bases from V and 3 from J, leaving 15 bases between them. CDR1 and CDR2 from the germline V gene are SGHRS and YFSETQ. CDR3 length: 15 residues. CDR3 loop: CASTRRGGDTGELFF. In nucleotides, the CDR3 is TGCGCCAGCACACGCAGGGGTGGGGACACCGGGGAGCTGTTTTTT.

This sequence joins TRBV28 and TRBJ2-1; 8 bases are shared with TRBD2. The length of the CDR3 is 15 residues. Unmatched junction bases numbered 6, after V lost 3 bases and J lost 5 bases. Germline V gene data show CDR1 as MDHEN and CDR2 as SYDVKM. The CDR3 is CASSFTGGRNNEQFF. Here the CDR3 DNA reads TGTGCCAGCAGTTTTACGGGGGGGCGTAACAATGAGCAGTTCTTC.

The chain has TRBV7-2 and TRBJ2-7; TRBD1 matches at 9 bases. CDR1 and CDR2 from the germline V gene are SGHTA and FQGNSA. V lost 7 bases to trimming and J lost 4 bases; unmatched junction nucleotides: 8. The CDR3 has 14 residues. CDR3 residues: CASTLGTGRYEQYF. DNA of the CDR3: TGTGCCAGCACCTTGGGGACAGGGAGGTACGAGCAGTACTTC.

The gene calls are TRBV28 and TRBJ2-1; tentatively, D is TRBD1 (6 bases). The CDR3 contains 14 residues. V shed 5 bases and J shed 10 bases, with 18 bases lying between them. Germline CDR1 reads MDHEN; CDR2 reads SYDVKM. Written as DNA, the CDR3 is TGTGCCAGCAGTCGAGGGGGACCCCAGACGGAGCAGTTCTTC. Translated: CASSRGGPQTEQFF.

The genes are TRBV28 and TRBJ1-2, with no clear D. CDR3 length: 12 amino acids. CDR1 and CDR2 from the germline V gene are MDHEN and SYDVKM. With 5 bases removed from V and 1 base from J, the gap between germline ends came to 5 bases. The CDR3 loop is CASSPLNYGYTF. CDR3 nucleotides: TGTGCCAGCAGTCCGCTTAACTATGGCTACACCTTC.

The gene calls are TRBV28 and TRBJ2-3, with D unresolved. The CDR3 spans 14 residues. CDR1 MDHEN and CDR2 SYDVKM come from the germline V gene. V gave up 5 bases and J gave up 8 bases, with 17 bases separating them. This CDR3 reads CASSPQVGPGTQYF. The CDR3, as DNA: TGTGCCAGCAGTCCCCAGGTCGGCCCCGGTACGCAGTATTTT.

This clone was detected only once. The chain has TRBV2 and TRBJ1-2; weak D call: TRBD1 (6 bases). The germline V gene encodes CDR1 SNHLY and CDR2 FYNNEI. Trimming pared 8 bases from V and 5 bases from J, leaving 24 bases between. The CDR3 runs 16 residues. The DNA of the CDR3 is TGTGCCAGCGTCCCCCCGGGGGCAGGAGGCCTATATGGCTACACCTTC. Translating it yields CASVPPGAGGLYGYTF.

The V call is TRBV2, the J call TRBJ2-2; 7 nucleotides match TRBD1. The CDR3 contains 16 residues. Germline V lookup: CDR1 SNHLY, CDR2 FYNNEI. V lost 1 base, J lost 1 base, and 3 bases stayed unmatched. The DNA of the CDR3 is TGTGCCAGCAGTGAAGAGGGGACAGTGAACACCGGGGAGCTGTTTTTT. Its protein product is CASSEEGTVNTGELFF. The complete variable domain, with remaining parts taken from reference TRBV2 and TRBJ2-2, reads EPEVTQTPSHQVTQMGQEVILRCVPISNHLYFYWYRQILGQKVEFLVSFYNNEISEKSEIFDDQFSVERPDGSNFTLKIRSTKLEDSAMYFCASSEEGTVNTGELFFGEGSRLTVL.

The sample holds one count of this clone. V is TRBV9 and J is TRBJ2-1, with TRBD1 identical over 10 bases. J gave up 7 bases and V 0 bases, and 7 bases lay outside the gene matches. Germline CDR1 reads SGDLS; CDR2 reads YYNGEE. This CDR3 comprises 16 residues. Here the CDR3 reads CASSVGMGQGTNEQFF. The CDR3 nucleotides read TGTGCCAGCAGCGTAGGTATGGGACAGGGGACTAATGAGCAGTTCTTC.

V and J are TRBV5-1 and TRBJ1-3, with TRBD1 matching 9 bases. Germline V gene sequence: CDR1 SGHRS, CDR2 YFSETQ. Trimming took 2 bases from V and 0 from J; bases not matched to a gene: 3. This CDR3 contains 16 residues. CDR3 sequence reads: CASSLGDRASGNTIYF. The CDR3 bases are TGCGCCAGCAGCTTAGGGGACAGGGCCTCTGGAAACACCATATATTTT.

The J gene is TRBJ2-1, the V gene TRBV29-1; 10 bases fit TRBD1. Germline lookup yields CDR1 SQVTM and CDR2 ANQGSEA. The CDR3 sequence is 13 residues long. The V gene end was trimmed by 4 bases and the J gene end by 9 bases; junction bases not matched to a gene: 6. CDR3 coding DNA: TGCAGCGTTGGACAGGACAGGGGGACTGAGCAGTTCTTC. Translation: CSVGQDRGTEQFF.

This rearrangement joins TRBV7-2 to TRBJ2-2; D is unresolved. In germline, CDR1 is SGHTA, CDR2 FQGNSA. The CDR3 loop spans 12 amino acids. V was cut by 5 bases and J by 8 bases, with 9 bases left in between. CDR3 in amino acids: CASSKTYGELFF. The CDR3 nucleotides are TGTGCCAGCAGCAAGACCTATGGGGAGCTGTTTTTT.

The V gene is TRBV5-1, the J gene TRBJ2-5, with D possibly matching TRBD2 (6 bases). The tail of the sequence fits TRBJ2-7 better, so the J call may be wrong. CDR3 length: 15 residues. Per the germline V gene, CDR1 is SGHRS and CDR2 is YFSETQ. CDR3 protein: CASSLESGLSYEQYF. CDR3 DNA: TGCGCCAGCAGCTTAGAATCGGGACTTTCCTACGAGCAGTACTTC.

This clone has just one count. This rearrangement joins TRBV7-2 to TRBJ2-7, with 9 bases lining up with TRBD2. V lost 0 bases to trimming and J lost 3 bases; unmatched junction nucleotides: 3. Per the germline V gene, CDR1 is SGHTA and CDR2 is FQGNSA. The CDR3 runs to 15 residues. CDR3 region: CASSLAASGIYEQYF. The CDR3 coding sequence is TGTGCCAGCAGCTTAGCGGCTAGCGGGATCTACGAGCAGTACTTC.

This clone is a singleton in its sample. DNA of the CDR3: TGTGCCAGCAAAGTTACAGGGGGCCGAGAGACCCAGTACTTC. This gives the protein CASKVTGGRETQYF. V usage is TRBV6-1 and J usage is TRBJ2-5; 9 nucleotides align to TRBD1. CDR1 is MNHNS, CDR2 SASEGT, per germline. The CDR3 contains 14 residues. V lost 7 bases to trimming and J lost 4 bases; unmatched junction nucleotides: 7.

The chain carries TRBV11-3 and TRBJ2-2; perhaps TRBD1 as D (6 bases). Trimming pared 2 bases from V and 0 bases from J, leaving 7 bases between. CDR1 is SGHNT, CDR2 YENEEA, per germline. This CDR3 has 15 amino acids. The chain's CDR3 is CASSLTGTNTGELFF. CDR3 bases: TGTGCCAGCAGCTTAACAGGGACGAACACCGGGGAGCTGTTTTTT.

V and J are TRBV9 and TRBJ2-7, with D maybe TRBD2 (5 bases). The CDR3 is made up of 15 amino acids. The V end was cut by 4 bases, the J end by 4 bases, with 18 bases between. The germline CDR1 and CDR2 sequences are SGDLS and YYNGEE. CDR3 amino acids: CASSMNPGTQYEQYF. The DNA of the CDR3 is TGTGCCAGCAGCATGAACCCGGGAACACAGTACGAGCAGTACTTC.

V is TRBV5-4 and J is TRBJ2-3; D gene unclear. The CDR3 has 15 amino acids. The V gene lost 1 base and the J gene lost 5 bases, with 14 bases spanning the gap. Germline loops: CDR1 SGHNT, CDR2 YYREEE (reference sequence). The CDR3 DNA is TGTGCCAGCAGCTTGTTCGGGTTTTTTGAAGATACGCAGTATTTT. As protein: CASSLFGFFEDTQYF.

J is TRBJ2-1 and V is TRBV7-3; 13 nucleotides agree with TRBD2. The germline CDR1 and CDR2 sequences are SGHTA and FQGTGA. The junction had 5 bases not matched to a gene; V was cut back by 5 bases and J by 7 bases. This CDR3 region has 15 residues. CDR3: CASSLRTSGSNEQFF. CDR3 sequence (DNA): TGTGCCAGCAGCCTCCGGACTAGCGGGAGTAATGAGCAGTTCTTC.

CDR3 region: CASSFPGGYEQYF. The CDR3 DNA reads TGTGCCAGCAGCTTCCCCGGGGGCTACGAGCAGTACTTC. V usage is TRBV11-3 and J usage is TRBJ2-5; tentative D call: TRBD2 (6 bases). The assigned J gene may be wrong: the sequence end matches TRBJ2-7 better. This CDR3 comprises 13 residues. The V gene's germline CDR1 is SGHNT and CDR2 YENEEA.

The chain employs TRBV5-1 and TRBJ2-6, with D possibly matching TRBD1 (5 bases). There are 15 residues in the CDR3. Germline CDR1 and CDR2: SGHRS and YFSETQ. V dropped 4 bases and J dropped 3 bases, with 11 bases sitting between them. This CDR3 is CASSNQGSGANVLTF. Here the CDR3 DNA reads TGCGCCAGCAGCAATCAGGGAAGTGGGGCCAACGTCCTGACTTTC. Combining the CDR3 with reference TRBV5-1 and TRBJ2-6 gives the whole variable domain KAGVTQTPRYLIKTRGQQVTLSCSPISGHRSVSWYQQTPGQGLQFLFEYFSETQRNKGNFPGRFSGRQFSNSRSEMNVSTLELGDSALYLCASSNQGSGANVLTFGAGSRLTVL.

The V gene is TRBV30, the J gene TRBJ2-7, with 7 bases lining up with TRBD2. With V trimmed by 5 bases and J by 5 bases, 12 bases remained unmatched. The CDR3 is made up of 14 amino acids. Germline V gives CDR1 GTSNPN, CDR2 SVGIG (reference sequence). The CDR3 DNA sequence: TGTGCCTGGCGAAAAGCGGCGGGAGCTGACGAGCAGTACTTC. Translating gives CAWRKAAGADEQYF.

The J gene is TRBJ1-1, the V gene TRBV5-6; 9 nucleotides align to TRBD1. The CDR3 is 14 residues long. Trimming took 5 bases from V and 4 from J; bases not matched to a gene: 6. The V gene's germline CDR1 is SGHDT and CDR2 YYEEEE. CDR3 DNA: TGTGCCAGCAGTTTAGGGACAGGGACCACTGAAGCTTTCTTT. It encodes CASSLGTGTTEAFF.

This clone has a single count. V usage is TRBV4-3 and J usage is TRBJ2-5, with a weak D call TRBD2 (5 bases). Germline CDR1 is LGHNA and CDR2 is YSLEER. V lost 0 bases and J lost 5, with 10 bases in between. This CDR3 spans 14 amino acids. CDR3 protein: CASSQEVGGETQYF. In nucleotides, the CDR3 is TGCGCCAGCAGCCAAGAGGTAGGAGGTGAGACCCAGTACTTC.

This clone has a handful of counts. This rearrangement joins TRBV2 to TRBJ2-2; D is perhaps TRBD1 (6 bases). CDR1 and CDR2 (germline): SNHLY, FYNNEI. The CDR3 spans 15 residues. V was clipped by 9 bases and J by 2 bases, with 16 bases between them. CDR3 sequence: CARRSGEDNTGELFF. DNA of the CDR3: TGTGCCAGGAGGTCAGGGGAAGATAACACCGGGGAGCTGTTTTTT.

The chain recombines TRBV2 with TRBJ2-6; 13 bases match TRBD2. Germline lookup yields CDR1 SNHLY and CDR2 FYNNEI. Germline trimming cut 4 bases from V and 1 base from J; bases unmatched to any gene: 7. The CDR3 covers 19 residues. In DNA form, the CDR3 reads TGTGCCAGCAGTGCCCCGTCGGGACTAGCGGGATCTGGGGCCAACGTCCTGACTTTC. Its translation: CASSAPSGLAGSGANVLTF.

V and J are TRBV10-3 and TRBJ2-1, with 8 positions matching TRBD2. Germline assignment: CDR1 ENHRY and CDR2 SYGVKD. With 4 bases clipped from V and 7 bases from J, the junction kept 9 bases outside the gene matches. The CDR3 is 15 amino acids. As DNA, the CDR3 is TGTGCCATCAGTGGGGGAGGGACTAGGGGGAATGAGCAGTTCTTC. It yields the protein CAISGGGTRGNEQFF.